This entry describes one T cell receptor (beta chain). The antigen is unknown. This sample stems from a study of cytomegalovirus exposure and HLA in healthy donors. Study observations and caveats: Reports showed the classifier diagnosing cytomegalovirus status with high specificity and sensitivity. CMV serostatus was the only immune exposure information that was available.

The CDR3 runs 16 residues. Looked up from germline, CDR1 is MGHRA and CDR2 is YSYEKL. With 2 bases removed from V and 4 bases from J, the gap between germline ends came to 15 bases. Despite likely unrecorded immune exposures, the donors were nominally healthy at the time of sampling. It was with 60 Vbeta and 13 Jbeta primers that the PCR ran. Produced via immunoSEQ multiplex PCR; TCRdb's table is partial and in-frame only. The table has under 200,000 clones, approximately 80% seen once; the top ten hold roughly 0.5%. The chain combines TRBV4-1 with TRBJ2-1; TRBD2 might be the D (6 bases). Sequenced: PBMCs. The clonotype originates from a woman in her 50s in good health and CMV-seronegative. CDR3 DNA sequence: TGCGCCAGCAGCCAACCGACTGCCGGGGGTTACAATGAGCAGTTCTTC. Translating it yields CASSQPTAGGYNEQFF.